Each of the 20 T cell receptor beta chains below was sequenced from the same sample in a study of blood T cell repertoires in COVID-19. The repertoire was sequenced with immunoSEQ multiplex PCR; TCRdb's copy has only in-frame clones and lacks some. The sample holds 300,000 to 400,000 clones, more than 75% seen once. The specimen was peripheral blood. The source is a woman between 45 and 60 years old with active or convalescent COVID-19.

CDR3 coding DNA: TGTGCCTGGAGTGAAGGCGGCAGATTTCAAAACTATGGCTACACCTTC. It encodes CAWSEGGRFQNYGYTF. The chain links TRBV30 to TRBJ1-2; D uncertain. CDR3 length equals 16 residues. Trimming stripped 1 base from V and 2 bases from J, with 17 bases between. Germline V gene lookup returns CDR1 GTSNPN and CDR2 SVGIG (reference sequence). The full variable domain, in which reference TRBV30 and TRBJ1-2 provide the parts outside the CDR3, is SQTIHQWPATLVQPVGSPLSLECTVEGTSNPNLYWYRQAAGRGLQLLFYSVGIGQISSEVPQNLSASRPQDRQFILSSKKLLLSDSGFYLCAWSEGGRFQNYGYTFGSGTRLTVV.

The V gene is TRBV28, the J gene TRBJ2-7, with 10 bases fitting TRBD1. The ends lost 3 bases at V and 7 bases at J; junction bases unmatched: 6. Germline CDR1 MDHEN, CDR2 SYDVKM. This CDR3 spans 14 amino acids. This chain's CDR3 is CASSLGQGSREQYF. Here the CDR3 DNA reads TGTGCCAGCAGTTTGGGACAGGGGTCGCGAGAGCAGTACTTC.

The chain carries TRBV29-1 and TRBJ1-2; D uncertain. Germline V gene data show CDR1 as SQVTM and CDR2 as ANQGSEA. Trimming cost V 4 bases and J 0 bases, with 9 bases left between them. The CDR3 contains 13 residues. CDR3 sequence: CSVATVTNYGYTF. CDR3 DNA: TGCAGCGTTGCAACAGTAACTAACTATGGCTACACCTTC.

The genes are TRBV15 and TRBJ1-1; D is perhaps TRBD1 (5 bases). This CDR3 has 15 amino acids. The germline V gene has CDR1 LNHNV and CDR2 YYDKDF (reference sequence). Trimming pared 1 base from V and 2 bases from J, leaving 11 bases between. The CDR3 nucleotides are TGTGCCACCAGCAGAGTAGGACATCGAAACACTGAAGCTTTCTTT. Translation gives CATSRVGHRNTEAFF.

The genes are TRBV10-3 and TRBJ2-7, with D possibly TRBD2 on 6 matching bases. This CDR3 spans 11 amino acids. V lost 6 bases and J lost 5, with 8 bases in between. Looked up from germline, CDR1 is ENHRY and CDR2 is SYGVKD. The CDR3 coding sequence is TGTGCCATCAGAAGGACTAACGAGCAGTACTTC. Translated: CAIRRTNEQYF.

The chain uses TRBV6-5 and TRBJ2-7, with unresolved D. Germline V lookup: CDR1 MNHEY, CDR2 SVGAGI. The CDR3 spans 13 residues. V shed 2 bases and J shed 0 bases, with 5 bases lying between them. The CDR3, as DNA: TGTGCCAGCAGTTACCGCGGCTCCTACGAGCAGTACTTC. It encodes CASSYRGSYEQYF.

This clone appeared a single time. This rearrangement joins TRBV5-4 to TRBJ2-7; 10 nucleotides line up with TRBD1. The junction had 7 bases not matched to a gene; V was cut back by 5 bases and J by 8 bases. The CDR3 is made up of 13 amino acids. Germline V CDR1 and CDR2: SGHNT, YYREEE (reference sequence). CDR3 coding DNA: TGTGCCAGCAGTCCAGACAGGGGGCGCAAGCAGTACTTC. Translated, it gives CASSPDRGRKQYF.

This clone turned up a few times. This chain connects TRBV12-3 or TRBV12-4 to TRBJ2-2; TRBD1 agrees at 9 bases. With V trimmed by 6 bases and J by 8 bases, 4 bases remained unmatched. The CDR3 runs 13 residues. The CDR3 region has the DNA TGTGCCAGCAGCCCGGACAGGGGAGGGGAGCTGTTTTTT. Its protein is CASSPDRGGELFF.

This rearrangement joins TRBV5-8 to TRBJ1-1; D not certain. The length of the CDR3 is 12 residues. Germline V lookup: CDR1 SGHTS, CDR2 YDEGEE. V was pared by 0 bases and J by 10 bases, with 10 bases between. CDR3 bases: TGTGCCAGCAGCTTGGACCGCCGAGGAGCTTTCTTT. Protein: CASSLDRRGAFF.

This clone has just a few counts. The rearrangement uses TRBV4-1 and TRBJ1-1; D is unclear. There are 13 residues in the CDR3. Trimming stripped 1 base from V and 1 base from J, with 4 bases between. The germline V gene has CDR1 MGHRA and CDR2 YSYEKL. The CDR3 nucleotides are TGCGCCAGCAGCCAAGGACAGAACACTGAAGCTTTCTTT. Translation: CASSQGQNTEAFF.

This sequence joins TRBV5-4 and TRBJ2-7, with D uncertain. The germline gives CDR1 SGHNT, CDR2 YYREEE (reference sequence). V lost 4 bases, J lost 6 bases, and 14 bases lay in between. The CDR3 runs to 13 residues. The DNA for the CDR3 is TGTGCCAGCAGCGCGACGCTAGGTGGCGAGCAGTACTTC. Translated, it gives CASSATLGGEQYF.

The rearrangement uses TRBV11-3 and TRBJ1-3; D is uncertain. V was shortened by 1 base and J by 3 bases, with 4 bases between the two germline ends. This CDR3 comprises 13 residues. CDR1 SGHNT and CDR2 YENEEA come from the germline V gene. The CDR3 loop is CASSLAFGNTIYF. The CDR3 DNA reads TGTGCCAGCAGCTTAGCATTTGGAAACACCATATATTTT.

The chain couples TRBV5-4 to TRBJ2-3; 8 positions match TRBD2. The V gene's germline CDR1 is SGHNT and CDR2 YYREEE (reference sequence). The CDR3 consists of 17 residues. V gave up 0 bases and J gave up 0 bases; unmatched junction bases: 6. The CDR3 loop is CASSLGVTSGSTDTQYF. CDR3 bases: TGTGCCAGCAGCTTGGGTGTCACTAGCGGTAGCACAGATACGCAGTATTTT.

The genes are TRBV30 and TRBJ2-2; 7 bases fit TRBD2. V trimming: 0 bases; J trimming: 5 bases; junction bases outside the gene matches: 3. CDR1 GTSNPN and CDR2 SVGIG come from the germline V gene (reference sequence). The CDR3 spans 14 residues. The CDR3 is CAWSVGGGTGELFF. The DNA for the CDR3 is TGTGCCTGGAGTGTAGGCGGGGGTACCGGGGAGCTGTTTTTT. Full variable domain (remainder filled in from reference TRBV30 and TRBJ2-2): SQTIHQWPATLVQPVGSPLSLECTVEGTSNPNLYWYRQAAGRGLQLLFYSVGIGQISSEVPQNLSASRPQDRQFILSSKKLLLSDSGFYLCAWSVGGGTGELFFGEGSRLTVL.

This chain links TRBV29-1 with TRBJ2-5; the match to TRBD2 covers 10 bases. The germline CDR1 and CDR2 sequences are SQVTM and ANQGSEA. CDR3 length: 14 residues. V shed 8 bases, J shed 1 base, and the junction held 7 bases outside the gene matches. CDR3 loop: CSPYRTSGQETQYF. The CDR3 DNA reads TGCAGCCCTTACCGGACTAGCGGCCAAGAGACCCAGTACTTC.

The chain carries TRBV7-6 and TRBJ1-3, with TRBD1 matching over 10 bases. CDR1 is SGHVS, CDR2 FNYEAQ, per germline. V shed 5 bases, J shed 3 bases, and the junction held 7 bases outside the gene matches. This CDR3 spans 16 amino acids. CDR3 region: CASSPSGTGVGNTIYF. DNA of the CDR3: TGTGCCAGCAGCCCTTCCGGGACAGGGGTTGGAAACACCATATATTTT.

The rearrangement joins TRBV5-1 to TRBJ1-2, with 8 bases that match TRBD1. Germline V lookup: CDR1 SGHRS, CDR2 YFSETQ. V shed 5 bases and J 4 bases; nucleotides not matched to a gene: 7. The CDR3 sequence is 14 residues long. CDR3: CASSSQGAGYGYTF. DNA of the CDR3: TGCGCCAGCAGTTCGCAGGGGGCCGGCTATGGCTACACCTTC.

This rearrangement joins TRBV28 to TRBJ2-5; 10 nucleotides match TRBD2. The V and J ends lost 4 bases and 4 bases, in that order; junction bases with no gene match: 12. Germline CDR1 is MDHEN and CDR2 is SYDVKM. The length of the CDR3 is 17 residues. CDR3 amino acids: CASSSFSSSGRGETQYF. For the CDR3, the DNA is TGTGCCAGCAGTTCCTTTTCCTCTAGCGGGAGAGGAGAGACCCAGTACTTC.

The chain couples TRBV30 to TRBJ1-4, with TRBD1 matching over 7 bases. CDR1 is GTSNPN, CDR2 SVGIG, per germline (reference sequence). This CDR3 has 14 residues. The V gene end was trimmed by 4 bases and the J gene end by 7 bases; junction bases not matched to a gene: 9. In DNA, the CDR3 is TGTGCCTGGAACAGGGGAGAGAGAGGTGAAAAACTGTTTTTT. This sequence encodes CAWNRGERGEKLFF.

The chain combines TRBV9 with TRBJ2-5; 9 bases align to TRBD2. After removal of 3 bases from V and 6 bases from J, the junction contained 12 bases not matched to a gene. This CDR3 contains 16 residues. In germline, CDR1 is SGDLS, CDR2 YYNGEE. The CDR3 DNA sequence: TGTGCCAGCAGCGACGGGGTCGGAGCGGGAGGAAAGACCCAGTACTTC. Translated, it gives CASSDGVGAGGKTQYF.